These 16 T cell receptor beta chains share one sample of origin, sequenced in a study of preoperative IRX-2 immunotherapy in early breast cancer. Regarding treatment: preoperative locoregional IRX-2 cytokine immunotherapy. Data came from immunoSEQ multiplex PCR; TCRdb stores just in-frame clones and leaves some out. The sample lists about 24,000 clones; 80% to 90% were seen once. Sequencing used tumor tissue, obtained after IRX-2 immunotherapy. All receptors come from a human donor with breast cancer.

The rearrangement joins TRBV7-3 to TRBJ2-6; 14 positions match TRBD2. In germline, CDR1 is SGHTA, CDR2 FQGTGA. Germline trimming cut 6 bases from V and 4 bases from J; bases unmatched to any gene: 8. The CDR3 totals 18 residues. This CDR3 is CASSRRLAGGLGANVLTF. DNA for the CDR3: TGTGCCAGCAGTCGCCGACTAGCGGGGGGGTTGGGGGCCAACGTCCTGACTTTC.

The V call is TRBV20-1, the J call TRBJ2-7, with D uncertain. CDR3 length equals 11 residues. Germline values: CDR1 DFQATT, CDR2 SNEGSKA (reference sequence). The V end lost 1 base, the J end lost 3 bases, and 4 bases lay between the germline ends. The CDR3 here is CSARGYYEQYF. CDR3 DNA: TGCAGTGCTAGAGGTTACTACGAGCAGTACTTC.

The chain joins TRBV9 to TRBJ2-3; 7 bases are shared with TRBD2. The V and J ends lost 4 bases and 5 bases, in that order; junction bases with no gene match: 4. There are 13 residues in the CDR3. The germline CDR1 and CDR2 sequences are SGDLS and YYNGEE. In DNA, the CDR3 is TGTGCCAGCAGCCCGGGGGGTAGAGATACGCAGTATTTT. This translates into CASSPGGRDTQYF. The full variable domain, its missing parts supplied by reference TRBV9 and TRBJ2-3, is DSGVTQTPKHLITATGQRVTLRCSPRSGDLSVYWYQQSLDQGLQFLIQYYNGEERAKGNILERFSAQQFPDLHSELNLSSLELGDSALYFCASSPGGRDTQYFGPGTRLTVL.

V is TRBV19 and J is TRBJ1-2; TRBD1 matches at 7 bases. Unmatched junction bases numbered 9, after V lost 3 bases and J lost 5 bases. The CDR3 runs to 15 residues. Germline loops: CDR1 LNHDA, CDR2 SQIVND (reference sequence). CDR3 region: CASSISRDSVYGYTF. The CDR3 DNA follows: TGTGCCAGTAGTATCAGCCGGGACAGTGTATATGGCTACACCTTC. The full variable domain, its missing parts supplied by reference TRBV19 and TRBJ1-2, is DGGITQSPKYLFRKEGQNVTLSCEQNLNHDAMYWYRQDPGQGLRLIYYSQIVNDFQKGDIAEGYSVSREKKESFPLTVTSAQKNPTAFYLCASSISRDSVYGYTFGSGTRLTVV.

CDR3 DNA sequence: TGTGCCAGTAGTTTCCCAGATAGGGGCTCACCCCTCCACTTT. Its translation: CASSFPDRGSPLHF. The chain couples TRBV19 to TRBJ1-6; D is perhaps TRBD1 (5 bases). Germline CDR1 and CDR2: LNHDA and SQIVND (reference sequence). Trimming removed 5 bases at V and 10 bases at J, with 15 bases between. This CDR3 has 14 residues.

The V and J genes are TRBV7-2 and TRBJ2-2; D perhaps matches TRBD2 (5 bases). Germline values: CDR1 SGHTA, CDR2 FQGNSA. The CDR3 is made up of 19 amino acids. The germline V and J ends were trimmed by 4 bases and 6 bases, with 27 bases remaining between them. The CDR3 spells CASSSLWGMTVTGSGELFF. The CDR3 DNA is TGTGCCAGCAGCTCCTTATGGGGTATGACGGTTACGGGATCCGGGGAGCTGTTTTTT.

The count of this clone is one. The CDR3 loop reads CAWSGDTGNTIYF. The CDR3 DNA follows: TGTGCCTGGAGTGGGGACACTGGAAACACCATATATTTT. This chain joins TRBV30 and TRBJ1-3; D may be TRBD1 (6 bases). The germline CDR1 and CDR2 sequences are GTSNPN and SVGIG (reference sequence). The CDR3 consists of 13 residues. The V end was cut by 1 base, the J end by 2 bases, with 6 bases between.

V usage is TRBV2 and J usage is TRBJ1-4; D perhaps matches TRBD1 (6 bases). CDR1 and CDR2 (germline): SNHLY, FYNNEI. This CDR3 has 16 residues. V lost 5 bases to trimming and J lost 7 bases, with 20 bases between them. This chain's CDR3 is CASSLLEGVLSEKLFF. The CDR3 DNA reads as TGTGCCAGCAGTCTGCTCGAGGGGGTTCTCAGTGAAAAACTGTTTTTT.

The CDR3 loop is CASIVQGNPEAFF. The CDR3 nucleotides are TGTGCCAGCATTGTACAGGGGAATCCTGAAGCTTTCTTT. The rearrangement joins TRBV28 to TRBJ1-1, with TRBD1 matching 7 bases. V shed 7 bases and J 6 bases; nucleotides not matched to a gene: 8. The length of the CDR3 is 13 residues. CDR1 is MDHEN, CDR2 SYDVKM, per germline.

The chain has TRBV16 and TRBJ1-2; 9 bases fit TRBD1. The germline V gene encodes CDR1 KGHSY and CDR2 FQNENV. The J segment lost 4 bases and the V segment lost 6 bases, leaving 3 bases of the junction unmatched. This CDR3 is 13 amino acids long. The CDR3: CASSTGGGYGYTF. DNA for the CDR3: TGTGCCAGCAGTACAGGGGGCGGCTATGGCTACACCTTC.

The chain combines TRBV5-4 with TRBJ1-1, with D possibly matching TRBD1 (6 bases). Germline lookup yields CDR1 SGHNT and CDR2 YYREEE (reference sequence). The CDR3 is 18 amino acids. Trimming stripped 4 bases from V and 3 bases from J, with 25 bases between. CDR3 in DNA: TGTGCCAGCAGCGTCGATGCAATGGGGGCAGGAAGACACACTGAAGCTTTCTTT. Amino acid sequence: CASSVDAMGAGRHTEAFF.

This clone appeared a single time. The chain joins TRBV4-1 to TRBJ2-3; D not certain. The V gene's germline CDR1 is MGHRA and CDR2 YSYEKL. This CDR3 region has 14 residues. The ends were cut back, 0 bases at V and 2 bases at J, with 6 bases in the middle. The CDR3 is CASSQDPNTDTQYF. The CDR3 nucleotides read TGCGCCAGCAGCCAAGATCCTAACACAGATACGCAGTATTTT.

The chain has TRBV6-1 and TRBJ2-7; tentatively, D is TRBD1 (6 bases). V shed 7 bases and J shed 0 bases, with 16 bases lying between them. This CDR3 contains 15 residues. Germline V gene lookup returns CDR1 MNHNS and CDR2 SASEGT. The CDR3 region has the DNA TGTGCCAGCAACCCAGGGGCAGGCAGCTCCTACGAGCAGTACGTC. Protein sequence: CASNPGAGSSYEQYV.

V gene TRBV19 combines with J gene TRBJ1-2; D is ambiguous. CDR1 and CDR2 (germline): LNHDA, SQIVND (reference sequence). CDR3 length: 14 residues. The ends were cut back, 3 bases at V and 3 bases at J, with 11 bases in the middle. In nucleotides, the CDR3 is TGTGCCAGTAGTATGGACGGTGTTTACTATGGCTACACCTTC. It translates to CASSMDGVYYGYTF.

The rearrangement links TRBV7-9 to TRBJ2-1; D gene uncertain. V was shortened by 5 bases and J by 0 bases, with 11 bases between the two germline ends. Germline CDR1 SEHNR, CDR2 FQNEAQ (reference sequence). The CDR3 spans 15 residues. The CDR3 DNA is TGTGCCAGCAGCCCGATCCAAAGCTCCTACAATGAGCAGTTCTTC. Amino acids: CASSPIQSSYNEQFF.

The V gene is TRBV7-3, the J gene TRBJ2-2; the D gene is possibly TRBD1 (6 bases). Trimming removed 7 bases at V and 7 bases at J, with 16 bases between. Germline assignment: CDR1 SGHTA and CDR2 FQGTGA. This CDR3 has 14 residues. DNA of the CDR3: TGTGCCAGCACCCTTTGGGGGCAGGGCGGGGAGCTGTTTTTT. The encoded protein is CASTLWGQGGELFF.